These T cell receptor beta chains were read from a single sample in a study of post-analysis software for immune sequencing data. One entry per CDR3 protein, called by TCRdb with MiXCR from the PCR reads. The sample gives approximately 730,000 distinct CDR3 sequences, approximately 44% of which show up once; 4.9% is in the top ten. Sequencing was carried out using blood. These receptors came from a girl aged 10-17 years with multiple sclerosis. Each CDR3 is given without its conserved first and last residue.

j_call	cdr3_length	v_call	cdr3_aa
TRBJ2-7	10	TRBV11-2	ASSLDRWEQY
TRBJ2-7	9	TRBV29-1	SVGGSDEQY
TRBJ2-3	13	TRBV5-1	ASSLLDSFSDTQY
TRBJ2-1	12	TRBV5-1	ASSFSMLVNEQF
TRBJ2-1	13	TRBV12-3/TRBV12-4	ASSPPTSAYNEQF
TRBJ2-5	14	TRBV6-6	ASSYWGQGAQETQY
TRBJ2-3	12	TRBV9	ASSDRWGADTQY
TRBJ2-1	12	TRBV6-5	ASSTGTGNNEQF
TRBJ2-5	11	TRBV21-1	ATPCGEQETQY
TRBJ1-1	10	TRBV7-9	ASSLGHLEAF
TRBJ2-1	13	TRBV29-1	STTGGQGSGHEQF
TRBJ2-1	11	TRBV30	AWSVGTGNEQF
TRBJ2-1	13	TRBV5-1	ASSLSGTSGHEQF
TRBJ1-2	12	TRBV5-6	ASSSWGQGYGYT
TRBJ2-3	14	TRBV27	ASSLSPAPITDTQY
TRBJ2-5	12	TRBV10-3	AITPTSGRNEQY
TRBJ1-2	12	TRBV4-3	ASSQGTGLGGYT
TRBJ1-1	12	TRBV27	ASSLSGRGTEAF
TRBJ2-5	15	TRBV11-2	ASSLIPMGQALGDQY
TRBJ1-1	14	TRBV5-1	ASSLGTPGEHTEAF
TRBJ2-4	16	TRBV3-1	ASSQDDDTYRAKNIQY
TRBJ2-1	10	TRBV29-1	SVEGWGNEQF
TRBJ2-1	12	TRBV19	ASSRSYGDNEQF
TRBJ2-7	11	TRBV20-1	SASPSVTYEQY
TRBJ2-3	14	TRBV7-9	ASSSLTSSSTDTQY
TRBJ2-1	12	TRBV12-3/TRBV12-4	ASTSGDRGHEQF
TRBJ2-1	13	TRBV30	ASHGEGMSYNEQF
TRBJ2-3	14	TRBV7-9	ASSPNWGLNTDTQY
TRBJ2-5	11	TRBV20-1	SAREGGLGTQY
TRBJ2-7	13	TRBV6-2/TRBV6-3	ASVVRGAASYEQY
TRBJ1-6	12	TRBV6-5	ASRNRVYNSPLH
TRBJ2-1	14	TRBV7-6	ASSPVAGGPTNEQF
TRBJ1-1	13	TRBV18	ASSPFPGTNTEAF
TRBJ2-3	10	TRBV29-1	NVETGTDTQY
TRBJ1-2	13	TRBV19	ASSPETGKFYGYT
TRBJ1-2	16	TRBV7-8	ASSLGAPGQGANYGYT
TRBJ2-1	13	TRBV9	ASSVAGTDNNEQF
TRBJ1-1	13	TRBV9	ASSVGGASRTEAF
.	15	TRBV2	ASSEARLAGEGETQY
TRBJ1-1	12	TRBV5-1	ASSLDSSNTEAF
.	12	TRBV29-1	SVEGWDGGETQY
TRBJ2-1	12	TRBV20-1	SAATSAPYNEQF
TRBJ2-3	14	TRBV29-1	SVGGGLAGGPDTQY
TRBJ2-3	18	TRBV28	ASSFMGLAGEHPSTDTQY
TRBJ1-2	14	TRBV15	ATSRTGASRIFGYT
TRBJ2-5	15	TRBV2	ASSEMRASGSQETQY
TRBJ2-1	14	TRBV15	ATSSHSASSYNEQF
TRBJ2-5	15	TRBV20-1	SAISTGVAGGGETQY